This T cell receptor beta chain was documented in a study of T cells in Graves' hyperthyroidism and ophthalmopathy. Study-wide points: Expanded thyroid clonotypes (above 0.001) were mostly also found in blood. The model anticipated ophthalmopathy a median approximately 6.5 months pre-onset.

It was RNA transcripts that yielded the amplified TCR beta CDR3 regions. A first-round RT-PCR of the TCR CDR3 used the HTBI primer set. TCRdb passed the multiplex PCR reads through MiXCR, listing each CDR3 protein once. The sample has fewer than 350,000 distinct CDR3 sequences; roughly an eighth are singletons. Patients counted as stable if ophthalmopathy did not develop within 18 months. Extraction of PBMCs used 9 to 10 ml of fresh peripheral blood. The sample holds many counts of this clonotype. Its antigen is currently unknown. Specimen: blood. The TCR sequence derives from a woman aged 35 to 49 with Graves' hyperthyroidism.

The CDR3 reads CASRKTGVHEQYF. For the CDR3, the DNA is TGTGCCAGCAGGAAGACAGGGGTCCACGAGCAGTACTTC. V is TRBV6-1 and J is TRBJ2-7, with 8 positions matching TRBD1. There are 13 residues in the CDR3. Germline V gives CDR1 MNHNS, CDR2 SASEGT. V trimming: 6 bases; J trimming: 5 bases; junction bases outside the gene matches: 6.